These T cell receptor beta chains were read from a single sample in a study of chemoradiotherapy in HPV16-positive cancers. Sequencing was performed with immunoSEQ multiplex PCR; in TCRdb, only in-frame clones are kept and a portion is missing. The sample records roughly 34,000 clones, about 88% being singletons. The sequenced sample was blood, obtained from a patient who underwent chemoradiotherapy. The receptor set was obtained from a human donor with HPV-associated anogenital cancer. CDR3s include the opening cysteine and the closing phenylalanine or tryptophan. The D gene is left open where the match is weak. Clone sizes are given selectively: once, few, many, or a class where the clone is expanded.

.	TRBJ2-1	TRBV7-6	.	CASSLRQQNEQFF	TGTGCCAGCAGCCTGCGCCAACAGAATGAGCAGTTCTTC
.	TRBJ1-1	TRBV28	.	CASTPLDSTEAFF	TGTGCCAGCACCCCCCTTGACTCCACTGAAGCTTTCTTT
.	TRBJ2-5	TRBV18	.	CASSPPPGETQYF	TGTGCCAGCTCACCTCCCCCGGGGGAGACCCAGTACTTC
TRBD1	TRBJ1-6	TRBV28	.	CASSLFPGGNSPLHF	TGTGCCAGCAGTTTATTCCCAGGGGGCAACTCACCCCTCCACTTT
TRBD1	TRBJ1-5	TRBV6-5	once	CASSGTAYNQPQHF	TGTGCCAGCAGCGGGACAGCCTATAATCAGCCCCAGCATTTT
.	TRBJ1-2	TRBV7-9	once	CASTGGTYGYTF	TGTGCCAGCACGGGGGGGACCTATGGCTACACCTTC
.	TRBJ1-1	TRBV2	.	CATSLVTEAFF	TGTGCCACCAGCCTGGTCACTGAAGCTTTCTTT
.	TRBJ2-1	TRBV4-2	.	CASSQDVGGPSEQFF	TGTGCCAGCAGCCAAGATGTCGGGGGGCCCAGCGAGCAGTTCTTC
TRBD2	TRBJ2-1	TRBV9	.	CASSALGLAGVAGDEQFF	TGTGCCAGCAGCGCGCTAGGACTAGCGGGGGTCGCGGGCGATGAGCAGTTCTTC
TRBD1	TRBJ2-3	TRBV4-2	.	CASSQVVGQSTDTQYF	TGTGCCAGCAGCCAAGTTGTGGGACAGAGCACAGATACGCAGTATTTT
.	TRBJ1-4	TRBV5-1	.	CASSLSSAGSNEKLFF	TGCGCCAGCAGCTTGAGTTCGGCAGGGTCTAATGAAAAACTGTTTTTT
.	TRBJ2-7	TRBV21-1	.	CASSNKLAGGPGEQYF	TGTGCCAGCAGCAACAAACTAGCGGGGGGGCCAGGCGAGCAGTACTTC
.	TRBJ2-3	TRBV5-1	.	CASSLGLSTDTQYF	TGCGCCAGCAGCTTGGGACTATCCACAGATACGCAGTATTTT
.	TRBJ2-7	TRBV7-2	.	CASSLRTLSYEQYF	TGTGCCAGCAGCTTAAGGACACTTTCCTACGAGCAGTACTTC
TRBD1	TRBJ1-2	TRBV27	.	CASSSLGTGGTFYGYTF	TGTGCCAGCAGTTCCCTTGGGACAGGGGGCACCTTCTATGGCTACACCTTC
.	TRBJ1-2	TRBV19	.	CASSANRESVGYTF	TGTGCCAGTAGTGCGAACAGGGAAAGTGTGGGCTACACCTTC
.	TRBJ2-7	TRBV28	.	CASSSPNLLGRDEQYF	TGTGCCAGCAGTTCCCCCAACTTACTTGGTCGGGACGAGCAGTACTTC
.	TRBJ1-6	TRBV18	.	CASSRGSGGNSPLHF	TGTGCCAGCTCTCGGGGGTCAGGAGGTAATTCACCCCTCCACTTT
TRBD2	TRBJ2-6	TRBV5-1	.	CASSFSGVSSGANVLTF	TGCGCCAGCAGCTTTAGCGGGGTAAGCTCTGGGGCCAACGTCCTGACTTTC
.	TRBJ1-1	TRBV15	few	CATSRAGGRNTEAFF	TGTGCCACCAGCAGAGCCGGAGGGAGGAACACTGAAGCTTTCTTT
.	TRBJ2-7	TRBV5-1	.	CASSLSGPYEQYF	TGCGCCAGCAGCTTGTCGGGCCCCTACGAGCAGTACTTC
.	TRBJ1-1	TRBV20-1	few	CSASRQGEAFF	TGCAGTGCTAGTCGCCAGGGCGAAGCTTTCTTT
.	TRBJ1-2	TRBV4-1	.	CASSQDYRSAYGYTF	TGCGCCAGCAGCCAAGATTACAGGTCCGCCTATGGCTACACCTTC
TRBD1	TRBJ2-5	TRBV19	.	CASSVTGGRVETQYF	TGTGCCAGTAGCGTGACAGGGGGCCGGGTAGAGACCCAGTACTTC
.	TRBJ2-7	TRBV18	.	CASSPTQTHYEQYF	TGTGCCAGCTCACCGACCCAAACCCACTACGAGCAGTACTTC
.	TRBJ2-7	TRBV5-4	.	CASSLDAGAPTYEQYF	TGTGCCAGCAGCTTGGATGCGGGGGCCCCAACCTACGAGCAGTACTTC
TRBD2	TRBJ2-5	TRBV29-1	.	CSVDSRERTSGGVQETQYF	TGCAGCGTTGACTCCCGAGAAAGGACTAGCGGGGGGGTCCAAGAGACCCAGTACTTC
TRBD1	TRBJ1-2	TRBV12-5	.	CASGPGTGGNGYTF	TGTGCTAGTGGGCCCGGGACAGGGGGCAACGGCTACACCTTC
TRBD2	TRBJ2-3	TRBV19	.	CASSLRTSGGDTQYF	TGTGCCAGTAGTCTCCGGACTAGCGGGGGAGATACGCAGTATTTT
.	TRBJ2-3	TRBV12-5	.	CASGLGQVDTDTQYF	TGTGCTAGTGGTTTGGGACAGGTGGACACAGATACGCAGTATTTT
.	TRBJ1-6	TRBV7-2	.	CASSLAGSVKRVF	TGTGCCAGCAGCTTGGCCGGGTCCGTTAAACGTGTCTTT
TRBD2	TRBJ2-5	TRBV11-2	.	CASSLGRGTSGGARETQYF	TGTGCCAGCAGCTTAGGGAGGGGGACTAGCGGGGGGGCCCGGGAGACCCAGTACTTC
TRBD2	TRBJ2-1	TRBV7-2	.	CASTRGGRNEQFF	TGTGCCAGCACGCGGGGGGGCCGCAATGAGCAGTTCTTC